The 4 T cell receptor beta chains reported below all come from one sample, sequenced in a study of control samples from healthy donors and cancer patients. The assay was immunoSEQ multiplex PCR, and TCRdb's table has in-frame clones only and misses some. This sample has 85,000 to 90,000 clones, with about 83% found just once. Sequences were obtained from blood. The receptor source for this set is a woman aged 40 to 50 in good health.

V gene TRBV5-5 combines with J gene TRBJ1-2, with D maybe TRBD1 (6 bases). Trimming removed 3 bases from V and 8 bases from J, with 17 bases in between. The CDR3 covers 14 residues. The germline gives CDR1 SGHKS, CDR2 YYEKEE (reference sequence). The CDR3 DNA is TGTGCCAGCAGCTCCGGACAGTTGTCCAGGGGCTACACCTTC. Its translation is CASSSGQLSRGYTF.

The chain employs TRBV5-4 and TRBJ1-2, with TRBD1 matching over 7 bases. CDR1 SGHNT and CDR2 YYREEE come from the germline V gene (reference sequence). The CDR3 runs 14 residues. Trimming cost V 4 bases and J 4 bases; bases outside gene matches: 7. CDR3 DNA sequence: TGTGCCAGCAGCGGGCAGGGGGGCAGCTATGGCTACACCTTC. Protein product: CASSGQGGSYGYTF.

The CDR3 here is CASTSGGHLSYEQYF. Written as DNA, the CDR3 is TGTGCCAGCACTAGCGGGGGCCATCTCTCCTACGAGCAGTACTTC. The V and J genes are TRBV6-6 and TRBJ2-7, with 10 bases that match TRBD2. V trimming: 7 bases; J trimming: 0 bases; junction bases outside the gene matches: 6. This CDR3 is built from 15 residues. Germline loops: CDR1 MNHNY, CDR2 SVGAGI (reference sequence).

About this clone itself: Within the sample, other DNA sequences also encode this same CDR3. This chain links TRBV12-3 or TRBV12-4 with TRBJ1-2; D is ambiguous. V was trimmed by 2 bases and J by 7 bases, leaving 8 bases between them. The CDR3 loop spans 12 amino acids. CDR3 nucleotide sequence: TGTGCCAGCAGTTTATTGGGGTTTGGCTACACCTTC. It specifies CASSLLGFGYTF.